The present T cell receptor (beta chain) was sequenced within a study of cytomegalovirus exposure and HLA in healthy donors. Study summary: Within the Caucasian-associated ancestry cluster were about 81% of the roughly 400 genotyped donors.

Unrecorded immune exposures were likely, despite nominal health at sampling. In the PCR, 60 Vbeta and 13 Jbeta primers were used. Clones were read by immunoSEQ multiplex PCR, and TCRdb kept only the in-frame ones, dropping some. The sample has about 200,000 clones, about 76% seen once. The clonotype comes from a woman aged 50 to 60 in good health and CMV-seronegative. Specimen: PBMCs.

The CDR3, as DNA: TGTGCCAGCAGTGAGCGGGGGGCAGGGGTTGGACAGCCCCAGCATTTT. It translates to CASSERGAGVGQPQHF. The chain links TRBV6-1 to TRBJ1-5; D perhaps matches TRBD1 (6 bases). With 3 bases removed from V and 7 bases from J, the gap between germline ends came to 19 bases. The CDR3 has 16 residues. CDR1 and CDR2 from the germline V gene are MNHNS and SASEGT.